The clone carrying this T cell receptor (beta chain) was observed many times. As it was prepared, the TCRbeta library received unique molecular identifiers. TCRdb re-analysed the PCR reads in MiXCR, keeping a single row per CDR3 protein. The top ten hold around 6.2% of the sample, which has roughly 200,000 distinct CDR3 sequences, roughly a tenth seen once. Per germline, CDR1 SGHRS and CDR2 YFSETQ. Trimming took 4 bases from V and 5 from J, leaving 16 bases between them. The CDR3 consists of 15 residues. This sample was included in a study of T-cell reconstitution after alpha-beta-depleted transplantation in children.

The clonotype originates from a human donor who donated a stem cell graft to a child with acute lymphoblastic leukemia. The sequencing used PBMCs from the stem cell graft donor, collected from the stem cell graft. This chain uses TRBV5-1 with TRBJ2-1; maybe TRBD2 (6 bases). The CDR3 bases are TGCGCCAGCAGCCCTGGGACTGGGAATAACAATGAGCAGTTCTTC. Residues: CASSPGTGNNNEQFF.